The text below deals with one T cell receptor (beta chain). The method was immunoSEQ multiplex PCR; TCRdb's version includes in-frame clones alone and lacks a portion of them. The table includes 75,000 to 95,000 clones, 87% detected once. This specimen belongs to a study of blood T cell repertoires in COVID-19. Study-level information: Acute-phase and convalescent COVID-19 samples originated in the United States, Italy and Spain. PBMCs, B-cell-depleted T cells, or T cells were the source of the cDNA or gDNA that made up the material.

This CDR3 has 14 amino acids. Trimming shortened V by 0 bases and J by 2 bases, and 8 bases separated the two germline ends. The germline gives CDR1 SGHVS, CDR2 FQNEAQ. V gene TRBV7-8 combines with J gene TRBJ2-7; D may be TRBD1 (6 bases). The specimen was peripheral blood. The receptor comes from a man in his 60s with acute or convalescent COVID-19. The CDR3 here is CASSLADSPYEQYF. CDR3 nucleotide sequence: TGTGCCAGCAGCTTAGCGGACAGCCCCTACGAGCAGTACTTC.